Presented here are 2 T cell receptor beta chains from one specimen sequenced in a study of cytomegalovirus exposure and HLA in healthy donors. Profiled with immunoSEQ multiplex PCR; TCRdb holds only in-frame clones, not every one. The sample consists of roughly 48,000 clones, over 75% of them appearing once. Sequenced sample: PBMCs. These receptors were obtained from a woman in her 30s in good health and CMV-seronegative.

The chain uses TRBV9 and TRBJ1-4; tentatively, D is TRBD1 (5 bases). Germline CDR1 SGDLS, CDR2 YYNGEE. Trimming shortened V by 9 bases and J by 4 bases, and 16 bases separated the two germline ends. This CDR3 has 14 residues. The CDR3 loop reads CANHLDRNNEKLFF. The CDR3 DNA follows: TGTGCCAACCACCTTGACAGAAATAATGAAAAACTGTTTTTT.

DNA for the CDR3: TGCGCCAGCAGTGTTGAGGGTTGGAGCTATGGCTACACCTTC. It translates to CASSVEGWSYGYTF. V is TRBV10-2 and J is TRBJ1-2; D unclear. The germline V and J ends were trimmed by 4 bases and 4 bases, with 13 bases remaining between them. Looked up from germline, CDR1 is WSHSY and CDR2 is SAAADI. CDR3 size: 14 residues.